Included here is one T cell receptor (beta chain) sequence, with context. The data are from a study of blood T cell repertoires in COVID-19. Original handling: Amplified reference gene primers provided the basis for estimating nucleated cell counts. Here immunoSEQ multiplex PCR was the method, and the copy in TCRdb shows in-frame clones only, minus some. That table gives V, J and clone size, and the DNA gave D and trimming. Among just over 75,000 clones listed, roughly 84% were seen once. With 3 bases clipped from V and 8 bases from J, the junction kept 9 bases outside the gene matches. This CDR3 spans 15 amino acids. Germline CDR1 MNHEY, CDR2 SMNVEV (reference sequence).

The chain uses TRBV27 and TRBJ2-3; TRBD2 agrees at 9 bases. The source of this sequence is a man aged 50-59 years with acute or convalescent COVID-19. The sample taken for sequencing was peripheral blood. The CDR3 bases are TGTGCCAGCAGTTTCCGGCGGGAGGGCCTCGGTACGCAGTATTTT. Encoded protein: CASSFRREGLGTQYF.